Included here is one TCR beta chain sequence, with context. This sample also contains other DNA sequences that code for the same CDR3. Study members were between roughly 18 and 89 years old and lived in roughly 24 US regions. V was cut by 0 bases and J by 8 bases, with 4 bases left in between. CDR3 length: 12 residues. From germline, CDR1 is MRHNA and CDR2 SNTAGT. This sample stems from a study of blood T cell repertoires in COVID-19. Overall study context: COVID-19 samples, acute and convalescent, were from the United States, Italy and Spain. The cDNA or gDNA used as material had been derived from T cells, B-cell-depleted T cells, or PBMCs.

In the original workflow: Estimation of nucleated cell counts was performed using reference gene primer amplification. Sequencing used immunoSEQ multiplex PCR; TCRdb keeps in-frame clones, though not all of them. The D gene and trimming were derived from the DNA, and the V and J assignments and clone size from that table. This table has 130,000 or so clones, 84% appearing once. The V gene is TRBV6-4, the J gene TRBJ2-2; D uncertain. The source is a woman aged 50 to 60 with acute COVID-19. What was sequenced was PBMCs or T cells enriched from blood (not recorded which). The CDR3 loop is CASSDSSGELFF. The CDR3 DNA sequence: TGTGCCAGCAGTGACTCGTCTGGGGAGCTGTTTTTT.